This TCR beta chain was sequenced during a study of T cell changes during pregnancy in multiple sclerosis (dated by TCRdb to the late 2010s). A note on the overall study: Changes in the T cell repertoire over the course of pregnancy were examined in this study in women with multiple sclerosis.

The library was prepared using the immunoSEQ multiplex PCR assay. TCRdb carries this immuneACCESS record with in-frame sequences only. Its versions omit some clonotypes, under half of them owing to an unresolved V gene in the studies checked, with the rest unexplained. For this sample there are 55,000 to 70,000 clones; 93% appear just once. In total, the top ten clones hold about 1.8% of the sample. For this clone: The target of this receptor is not known. Within one base of it there is no much larger clone, and no base qualities were kept.

V lost 6 bases and J lost 4 bases; the stretch between them is 18 bases long. The CDR3 runs 15 amino acids, cysteine and phenylalanine included. Only CDR3 DNA is held: 45 bases, read in frame from base 1. Looking up the germline V gene yields CDR1 SGHAT and CDR2 FQNNGV. The rearranged segments are TRBV11-2 and TRBJ1-2; confidence is insufficient to name the D gene. Sequenced material: peripheral blood, taken after pregnancy. The TCR originated in a female donor with multiple sclerosis, enrolled in a pregnancy study. The sequenced DNA: TGTGCCAGCAGTAGTCTGTCGGGAGGACCCTATGGCTACACCTTC. Its product reads: CASSSLSGGPYGYTF. Here the CDR3 is joined to the reference TRBV11-2 and TRBJ1-2 genes, and the full variable domain is: EAGVAQSPRYKIIEKRQSVAFWCNPISGHATLYWYQQILGQGPKLLIQFQNNGVVDDSQLPKDRFSAERLKGVDSTLKIQPAKLEDSAVYLCASSSLSGGPYGYTFGSGTRLTVV.